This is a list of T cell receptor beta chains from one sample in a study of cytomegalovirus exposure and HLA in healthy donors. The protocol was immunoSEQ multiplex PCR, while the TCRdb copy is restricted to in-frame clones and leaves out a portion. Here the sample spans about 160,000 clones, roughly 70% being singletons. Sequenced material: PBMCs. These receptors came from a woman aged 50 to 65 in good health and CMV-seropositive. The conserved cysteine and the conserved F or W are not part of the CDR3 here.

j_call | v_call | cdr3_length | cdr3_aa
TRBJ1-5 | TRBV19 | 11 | AGGGATYQPQH
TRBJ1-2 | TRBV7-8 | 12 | ASSKLTGPYGYT
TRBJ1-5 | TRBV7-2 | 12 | ASSLVRGNQPQH
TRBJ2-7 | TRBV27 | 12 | ASSFGGGAYEQY
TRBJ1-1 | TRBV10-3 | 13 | AIREPGTRNTEAF
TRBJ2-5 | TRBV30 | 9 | AWSPQETQY
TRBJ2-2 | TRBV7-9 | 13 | ASSLVGAVTGELF
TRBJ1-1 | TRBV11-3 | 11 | ASSYSWGAEAF
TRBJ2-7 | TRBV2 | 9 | ASSAAAEQY
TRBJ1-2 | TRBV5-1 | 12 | ASRAGTGAYGYT
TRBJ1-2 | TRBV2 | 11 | ASSAGQNYGYT
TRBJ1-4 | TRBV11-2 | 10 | ASSLDYEKLF
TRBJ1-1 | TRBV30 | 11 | AWRQGADTEAF
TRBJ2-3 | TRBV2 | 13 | ASVIGTVPSGTQY
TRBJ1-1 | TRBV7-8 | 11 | ASSPRMDTEAF
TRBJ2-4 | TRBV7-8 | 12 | ASSLPSDGRIQY
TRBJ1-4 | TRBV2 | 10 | ASRQAEEKLF
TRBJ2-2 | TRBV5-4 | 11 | ASSFPGAGELF
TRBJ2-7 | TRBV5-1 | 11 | ASSFAGTYEQY
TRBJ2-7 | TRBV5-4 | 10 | ASSGSSYEQY